This TCR beta chain derives from a study of blood T cells in healthy people across ages. Primers used in a second PCR of roughly 7 to 11 cycles were a sample-barcoded 5' primer and a J-beta primer mix. TCRdb used MiXCR to reprocess the 5' RACE reads, holding one entry per CDR3 protein. The sample contains about 780,000 distinct CDR3 sequences, around a quarter of which appear only once. Healthy Caucasian individuals from Russia aged about 6 to 90 were enrolled as donors. Each donor had approximately 10 milliliters of peripheral blood drawn. This clonotype was counted only a few times. The same specimen was also included in a second study, on T cells of mothers and their children.

The sequenced sample was blood. The clonotype was recovered from a boy younger than 18 in good health.

The CDR3 region is CASSEFGGGLNTEAFF. CDR3 in DNA: TGTGCCAGCAGTGAGTTCGGGGGCGGGCTGAACACTGAAGCTTTCTTT. The chain recombines TRBV2 with TRBJ1-1, with D tentatively TRBD1 (6 bases). This CDR3 contains 16 residues. The V and J ends lost 3 bases and 0 bases respectively, with 14 bases between them. The germline V gene has CDR1 SNHLY and CDR2 FYNNEI.